This TCR beta chain was documented in a study of T-cell memory formation after mild COVID-19. TCRdb recomputed calls from the 5' RACE reads with MiXCR, one row per CDR3 protein. The sample lists under 550,000 distinct CDR3 sequences, about 18% occurring once. The length of the CDR3 is 15 residues. Germline CDR1 MDHEN, CDR2 SYDVKM. J gave up 6 bases and V 6 bases, and 8 bases lay outside the gene matches. This chain connects TRBV28 to TRBJ2-7; 13 bases map to TRBD2. Sequenced sample: PBMCs or a T cell subset sorted from them (not recorded which). The clonotype was recovered from an adult woman who had mild COVID-19 (a few samples of this study predate the infection). Cell type and time point are not known. CDR3 protein: CASSVTGTSGTEQYF. CDR3 nucleotides: TGTGCCAGCAGCGTTACCGGGACTAGCGGGACCGAGCAGTACTTC.